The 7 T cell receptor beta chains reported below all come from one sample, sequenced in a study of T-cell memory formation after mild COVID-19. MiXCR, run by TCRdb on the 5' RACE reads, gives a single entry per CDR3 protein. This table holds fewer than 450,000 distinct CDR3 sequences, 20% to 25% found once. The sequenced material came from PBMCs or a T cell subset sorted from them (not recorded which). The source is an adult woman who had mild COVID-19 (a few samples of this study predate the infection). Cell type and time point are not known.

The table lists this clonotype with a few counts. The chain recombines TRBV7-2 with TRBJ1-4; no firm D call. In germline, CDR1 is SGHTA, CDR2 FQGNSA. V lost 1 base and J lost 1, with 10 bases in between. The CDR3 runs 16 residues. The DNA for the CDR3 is TGTGCCAGCAGCTTAGTTCCGGGATTAACTAATGAAAAACTGTTTTTT. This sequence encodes CASSLVPGLTNEKLFF.

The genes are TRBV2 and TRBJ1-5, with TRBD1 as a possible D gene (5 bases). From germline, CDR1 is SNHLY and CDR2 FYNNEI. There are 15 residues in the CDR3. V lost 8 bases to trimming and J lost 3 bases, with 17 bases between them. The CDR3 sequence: CASGGVLANNQPQHF. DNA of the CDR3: TGTGCCAGCGGGGGGGTCCTAGCCAACAATCAGCCCCAGCATTTT.

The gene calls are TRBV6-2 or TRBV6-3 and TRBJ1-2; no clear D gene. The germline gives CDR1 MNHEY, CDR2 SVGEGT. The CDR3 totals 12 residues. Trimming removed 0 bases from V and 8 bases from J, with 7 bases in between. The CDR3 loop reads CASSYSTTGYTF. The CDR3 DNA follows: TGTGCCAGCAGTTACTCCACTACGGGCTACACCTTC.

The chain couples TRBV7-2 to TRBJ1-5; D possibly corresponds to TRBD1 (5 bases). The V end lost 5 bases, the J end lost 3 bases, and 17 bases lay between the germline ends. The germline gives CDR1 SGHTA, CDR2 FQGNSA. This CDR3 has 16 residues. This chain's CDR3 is CASSPPGLKFNQPQHF. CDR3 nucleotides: TGTGCCAGCAGCCCTCCGGGACTGAAATTCAATCAGCCCCAGCATTTT.

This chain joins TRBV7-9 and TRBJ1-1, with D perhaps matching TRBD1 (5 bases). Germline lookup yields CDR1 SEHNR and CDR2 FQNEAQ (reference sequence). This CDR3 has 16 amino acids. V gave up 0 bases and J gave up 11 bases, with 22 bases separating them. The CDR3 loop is CASSLADPSAGGWAFF. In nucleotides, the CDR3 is TGTGCCAGCAGCTTAGCGGACCCCTCGGCGGGGGGTTGGGCTTTCTTT.

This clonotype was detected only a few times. The chain's CDR3 is CASRRDGGSYEQYF. Written as DNA, the CDR3 is TGTGCCAGCAGGCGGGACGGAGGATCCTACGAGCAGTACTTC. The chain employs TRBV27 and TRBJ2-7, with D possibly being TRBD2 (6 bases). The CDR3 has 14 amino acids. Germline V gives CDR1 MNHEY, CDR2 SMNVEV (reference sequence). Trimming shortened V by 6 bases and J by 1 base, and 13 bases separated the two germline ends.

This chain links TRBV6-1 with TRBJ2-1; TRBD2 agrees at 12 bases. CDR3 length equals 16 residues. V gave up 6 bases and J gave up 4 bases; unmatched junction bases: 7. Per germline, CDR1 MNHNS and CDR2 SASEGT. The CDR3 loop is CASRSGLAGPYNEQFF. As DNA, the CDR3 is TGTGCCAGCAGATCTGGACTAGCGGGACCTTACAATGAGCAGTTCTTC.